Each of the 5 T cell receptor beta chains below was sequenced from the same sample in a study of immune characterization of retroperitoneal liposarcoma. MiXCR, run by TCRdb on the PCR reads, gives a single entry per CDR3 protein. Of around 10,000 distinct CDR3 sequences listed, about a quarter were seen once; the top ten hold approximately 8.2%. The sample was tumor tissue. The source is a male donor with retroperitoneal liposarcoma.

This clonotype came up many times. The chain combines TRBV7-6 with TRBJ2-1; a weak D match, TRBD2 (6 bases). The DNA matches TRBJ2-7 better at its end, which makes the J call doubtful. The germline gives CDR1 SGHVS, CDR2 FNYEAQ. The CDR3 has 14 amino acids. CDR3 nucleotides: TGTGCCAGCAGCTTAAGCGGGTCTAGTTATGAGCAGTACTTC. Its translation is CASSLSGSSYEQYF.

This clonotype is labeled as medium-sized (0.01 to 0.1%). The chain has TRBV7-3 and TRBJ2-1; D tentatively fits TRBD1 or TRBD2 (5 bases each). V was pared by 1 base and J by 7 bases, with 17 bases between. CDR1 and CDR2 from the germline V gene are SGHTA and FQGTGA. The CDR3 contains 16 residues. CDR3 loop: CASSLMGVAGWNEQFF. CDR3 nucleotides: TGTGCCAGCAGCTTAATGGGGGTAGCAGGTTGGAATGAGCAGTTCTTC.

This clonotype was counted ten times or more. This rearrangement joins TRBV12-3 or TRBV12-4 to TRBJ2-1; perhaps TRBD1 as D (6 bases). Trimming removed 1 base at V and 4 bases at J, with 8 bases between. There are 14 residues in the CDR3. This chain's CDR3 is CASSLGTAYNEQFF. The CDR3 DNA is TGTGCCAGCAGTTTAGGGACAGCTTACAATGAGCAGTTCTTC.

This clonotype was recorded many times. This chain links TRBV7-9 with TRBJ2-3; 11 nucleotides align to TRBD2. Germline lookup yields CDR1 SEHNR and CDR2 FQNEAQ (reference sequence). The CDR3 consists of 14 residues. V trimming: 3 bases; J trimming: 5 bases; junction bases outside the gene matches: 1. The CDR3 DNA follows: TGTGCCAGCAGCTTGACTAGCGGGAAAGATACGCAGTATTTT. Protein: CASSLTSGKDTQYF. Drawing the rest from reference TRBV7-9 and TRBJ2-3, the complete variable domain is DTGVSQNPRHKITKRGQNVTFRCDPISEHNRLYWYRQTLGQGPEFLTYFQNEAQLEKSRLLSDRFSAERPKGSFSTLEIQRTEQGDSAMYLCASSLTSGKDTQYFGPGTRLTVL.

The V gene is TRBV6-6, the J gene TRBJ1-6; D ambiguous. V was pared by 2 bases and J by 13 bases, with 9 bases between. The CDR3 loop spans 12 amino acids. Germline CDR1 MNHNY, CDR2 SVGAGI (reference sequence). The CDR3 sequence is CASSYPEGPLHF. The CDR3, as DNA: TGTGCCAGCAGTTACCCCGAGGGTCCCCTCCACTTT.